These 26 T cell receptor beta chains share one sample of origin, sequenced in a study of OX40 agonist ivuxolimab in advanced cancers. Libraries were built with the immunoSEQ multiplex PCR assay. Imported from immuneACCESS, the table was reduced by TCRdb to in-frame sequences with V and J called. These copies leave out some clones; in studies compared against another copy, an unresolved V gene accounts for under half, and the cause of the remainder is not known. This sample comprises 85,000 to 120,000 clones, about nine tenths of them detected only once. The top ten clones comprise approximately 0.52% of the sample. Sequencing was performed on CD4+ or CD8+ T cells sorted from blood, taken in a trial of the OX40 agonist ivuxolimab. The receptors originated from an adult with an advanced solid tumor such as melanoma, head and neck, liver or kidney cancer.

The chain recombines TRBV7-2 with TRBJ2-3; 9 bases are a match to TRBD2. CDR3 length equals 16 residues. Trimming cost V 1 base and J 3 bases; bases outside gene matches: 5. Germline loops: CDR1 SGHTA, CDR2 FQGNSA. The CDR3 reads CASSLEGGGETDTQYF. The CDR3 region has the DNA TGTGCCAGCAGCTTAGAGGGCGGGGGGGAGACAGATACGCAGTATTTT. The entire variable domain, with the rest obtained from reference TRBV7-2 and TRBJ2-3, is as follows: GAGVSQSPSNKVTEKGKDVELRCDPISGHTALYWYRQSLGQGLEFLIYFQGNSAPDKSGLPSDRFSAERTGGSVSTLTIQRTQQEDSAVYLCASSLEGGGETDTQYFGPGTRLTVL.

The gene calls are TRBV5-5 and TRBJ1-6; tentatively, D is TRBD1 (5 bases). The CDR3 has 14 amino acids. Per germline, CDR1 SGHKS and CDR2 YYEKEE (reference sequence). V lost 4 bases and J lost 10, with 15 bases in between. As DNA, the CDR3 is TGTGCCAGCAGCGGGGGGTCCGCGGCCTCACCCCTCCACTTT. Amino acids: CASSGGSAASPLHF.

The rearrangement uses TRBV6-5 and TRBJ2-1; 8 nucleotides agree with TRBD2. The ends lost 7 bases at V and 4 bases at J; junction bases unmatched: 6. Germline lookup yields CDR1 MNHEY and CDR2 SVGAGI. This CDR3 is 14 amino acids long. DNA of the CDR3: TGTGCCAGCAAATCCGGCGGGGGGTACAATGAGCAGTTCTTC. Translated: CASKSGGGYNEQFF.

The chain links TRBV20-1 to TRBJ2-5, with D hard to call. V gave up 8 bases and J gave up 2 bases, with 9 bases separating them. The CDR3 runs to 11 residues. Germline CDR1 reads DFQATT; CDR2 reads SNEGSKA (reference sequence). The chain's CDR3 is CSRYRQETQYF. The DNA for the CDR3 is TGCAGTCGCTACCGACAAGAGACCCAGTACTTC.

In this sample, this clone turned up once. V and J are TRBV6-5 and TRBJ2-5, with unresolved D. Germline CDR1 MNHEY, CDR2 SVGAGI. This CDR3 region has 14 residues. The V gene lost 0 bases and the J gene lost 4 bases, with 9 bases spanning the gap. The DNA for the CDR3 is TGTGCCAGCAGTTACTCGAAGCAGAGAGAGACCCAGTACTTC. It translates to CASSYSKQRETQYF.

The chain joins TRBV10-3 to TRBJ2-7, with 8 bases fitting TRBD1. The CDR3 runs 14 residues. The germline V gene has CDR1 ENHRY and CDR2 SYGVKD. J was trimmed by 7 bases and V by 3 bases; bases with no gene match: 8. CDR3 loop: CAISDRQGAGEQYF. For the CDR3, the DNA is TGTGCCATCAGTGACAGGCAGGGGGCGGGGGAGCAGTACTTC.

The rearrangement joins TRBV27 to TRBJ1-6; TRBD1 might be the D (6 bases). V gave up 0 bases and J gave up 8 bases, with 14 bases separating them. Looked up from germline, CDR1 is MNHEY and CDR2 is SMNVEV (reference sequence). The CDR3 is 16 residues long. The CDR3, as DNA: TGTGCCAGCAGTTTATCGAAAGGGACAAACCATTCACCCCTCCACTTT. It translates to CASSLSKGTNHSPLHF.

The rearrangement uses TRBV6-5 and TRBJ2-5; 9 bases are shared with TRBD1. Germline CDR1 MNHEY, CDR2 SVGAGI. After removal of 5 bases from V and 5 bases from J, the junction contained 9 bases not matched to a gene. The CDR3 extends over 15 amino acids. CDR3 region: CASSRPPGTGETQYF. In DNA form, the CDR3 reads TGTGCCAGCAGTAGACCCCCCGGGACAGGGGAGACCCAGTACTTC.

The chain joins TRBV11-2 to TRBJ2-5; unclear D gene. The germline V gene encodes CDR1 SGHAT and CDR2 FQNNGV. The CDR3 has 15 residues. The V and J ends lost 6 bases and 4 bases respectively, with 18 bases between them. The CDR3 reads CASSSMGIPGETQYF. CDR3 bases: TGTGCCAGCAGTTCTATGGGGATTCCGGGAGAGACCCAGTACTTC. The full variable domain, its missing parts supplied by reference TRBV11-2 and TRBJ2-5, is EAGVAQSPRYKIIEKRQSVAFWCNPISGHATLYWYQQILGQGPKLLIQFQNNGVVDDSQLPKDRFSAERLKGVDSTLKIQPAKLEDSAVYLCASSSMGIPGETQYFGPGTRLLVL.

The gene calls are TRBV25-1 and TRBJ1-3, with a weak D call TRBD1 (5 bases). Germline V gene lookup returns CDR1 MGHDK and CDR2 SYGVNS. There are 15 residues in the CDR3. Trimming took off 4 bases at V and 0 bases at J, with 10 bases between the two ends. This CDR3 reads CASSGGSLSGNTIYF. DNA for the CDR3: TGTGCCAGCAGTGGGGGCAGCCTCTCTGGAAACACCATATATTTT.

In DNA, the CDR3 is TGTGCCAGCACCAGGACTAGCGGGTCCTACGAGCAGTACTTC. This sequence encodes CASTRTSGSYEQYF. The rearrangement uses TRBV6-6 and TRBJ2-7; 11 positions agree with TRBD2. V lost 7 bases, J lost 1 base, and 3 bases stayed unmatched. In germline, CDR1 is MNHNY, CDR2 SVGAGI (reference sequence). The CDR3 sequence is 14 residues long.

This chain connects TRBV19 to TRBJ1-1, with a tentative D call TRBD1 (5 bases). Trimming pared 4 bases from V and 5 bases from J, leaving 11 bases between. Germline CDR1 reads LNHDA; CDR2 reads SQIVND (reference sequence). The CDR3 totals 13 residues. In nucleotides, the CDR3 is TGTGCCAGTAGTAGCCAAAGGGGTACTGAAGCTTTCTTT. Its translation: CASSSQRGTEAFF.

The gene calls are TRBV14 and TRBJ2-7; maybe TRBD1 (6 bases). The V gene lost 4 bases and the J gene lost 7 bases, with 14 bases spanning the gap. Germline V gives CDR1 SGHDN, CDR2 FVKESK. This CDR3 region has 13 residues. CDR3 nucleotides: TGTGCCAGCAGCCCCAGTGGGACACGGGAGCAGTACTTC. Its protein product is CASSPSGTREQYF.

The V call is TRBV9, the J call TRBJ1-2; D gene ambiguous. Germline V CDR1 and CDR2: SGDLS, YYNGEE. Trimming removed 0 bases from V and 2 bases from J, with 5 bases in between. The CDR3 runs to 13 residues. CDR3 in DNA: TGTGCCAGCAGCGTAGGGCAGAACTATGGCTACACCTTC. Protein sequence: CASSVGQNYGYTF.

The J gene is TRBJ1-2, the V gene TRBV5-6; D is uncertain. This CDR3 is built from 13 residues. Trimming removed 0 bases at V and 5 bases at J, with 8 bases between. Germline V CDR1 and CDR2: SGHDT, YYEEEE. This CDR3 is CASSLGTEYGYTF. The CDR3 nucleotides are TGTGCCAGCAGCTTGGGGACGGAGTATGGCTACACCTTC.

The chain combines TRBV30 with TRBJ2-5; D gene ambiguous. V was pared by 5 bases and J by 5 bases, with 9 bases between. The CDR3 loop spans 11 amino acids. Germline assignment: CDR1 GTSNPN and CDR2 SVGIG (reference sequence). The CDR3 spells CAWQRWETQYF. CDR3 DNA sequence: TGTGCCTGGCAGAGGTGGGAGACCCAGTACTTC.

The genes are TRBV7-2 and TRBJ1-4; D is unclear. The V gene's germline CDR1 is SGHTA and CDR2 FQGNSA. V dropped 5 bases and J dropped 6 bases, with 10 bases sitting between them. CDR3 size: 13 residues. The CDR3 is CASSPPVDEKLFF. DNA for the CDR3: TGTGCCAGCAGCCCACCGGTGGATGAAAAACTGTTTTTT.

The chain combines TRBV2 with TRBJ1-2, with a possible D match to TRBD1 (5 bases). V shed 3 bases and J shed 4 bases, with 12 bases lying between them. Germline V gene lookup returns CDR1 SNHLY and CDR2 FYNNEI. CDR3 size: 14 residues. The CDR3 here is CASSDSGLFYGYTF. For the CDR3, the DNA is TGTGCCAGCAGTGACTCAGGGCTCTTCTATGGCTACACCTTC.

The chain uses TRBV15 and TRBJ2-4; tentatively, D is TRBD1 or TRBD2 (5 bases each). V lost 3 bases and J lost 3, with 12 bases in between. Germline V lookup: CDR1 LNHNV, CDR2 YYDKDF (reference sequence). This CDR3 spans 15 amino acids. In DNA form, the CDR3 reads TGTGCCACCAGCAGCATCGGGGACGTCAAAAACATTCAGTACTTC. This gives the protein CATSSIGDVKNIQYF.

CDR3 loop: CASRRPNTEAFF. The CDR3 nucleotides read TGTGCCAGCAGGAGGCCCAACACTGAAGCTTTCTTT. This chain uses TRBV6-5 with TRBJ1-1; D is unclear. The germline V gene has CDR1 MNHEY and CDR2 SVGAGI. V gave up 6 bases and J gave up 2 bases, with 7 bases separating them. This CDR3 has 12 residues.

The V gene is TRBV29-1, the J gene TRBJ2-2; D is ambiguous. The V end was cut by 4 bases, the J end by 1 base, with 10 bases between. CDR1 and CDR2 from the germline V gene are SQVTM and ANQGSEA. The CDR3 runs 14 residues. In DNA, the CDR3 is TGCAGCGTTGTTACAATGGGGAACACCGGGGAGCTGTTTTTT. Translation: CSVVTMGNTGELFF.

This clone showed up just a few times. V usage is TRBV4-3 and J usage is TRBJ1-1; no firm D call. V dropped 1 base and J dropped 1 base, with 10 bases sitting between them. CDR1 and CDR2 (germline): LGHNA, YSLEER. This CDR3 has 15 amino acids. CDR3 sequence: CASSQGRERNTEAFF. The CDR3 nucleotides are TGCGCCAGCAGCCAAGGAAGGGAGAGGAACACTGAAGCTTTCTTT.

In DNA, the CDR3 is TGTGCCAGCATTGCGGATCCCACTGAAGCTTTCTTT. This codes for CASIADPTEAFF. The gene calls are TRBV28 and TRBJ1-1; D not resolved. Germline assignment: CDR1 MDHEN and CDR2 SYDVKM. The CDR3 sequence is 12 residues long. The germline V and J ends were trimmed by 7 bases and 4 bases, with 10 bases remaining between them.

The chain has TRBV7-2 and TRBJ2-2; 7 positions agree with TRBD1. Losses at the gene ends were 6 bases for V and 7 bases for J; bases not matched to a gene: 5. This CDR3 region has 13 residues. Germline CDR1 SGHTA, CDR2 FQGNSA. The CDR3: CASRPTGVGELFF. The CDR3 coding sequence is TGTGCCAGCAGACCAACAGGGGTCGGGGAGCTGTTTTTT.

The genes are TRBV7-9 and TRBJ2-5; D is undetermined. Germline CDR1 is SEHNR and CDR2 is FQNEAQ (reference sequence). V was trimmed by 4 bases and J by 2 bases, leaving 8 bases between them. This CDR3 comprises 13 residues. In DNA, the CDR3 is TGTGCCAGCAGCTATGCAGTTCAAGAGACCCAGTACTTC. Protein product: CASSYAVQETQYF. The whole variable domain, remainder taken from reference TRBV7-9 and TRBJ2-5, is DTGVSQNPRHKITKRGQNVTFRCDPISEHNRLYWYRQTLGQGPEFLTYFQNEAQLEKSRLLSDRFSAERPKGSFSTLEIQRTEQGDSAMYLCASSYAVQETQYFGPGTRLLVL.

The V and J genes are TRBV27 and TRBJ2-5, with D possibly being TRBD2 (6 bases). This CDR3 region has 14 residues. The V end lost 4 bases, the J end lost 4 bases, and 13 bases lay between the germline ends. In germline, CDR1 is MNHEY, CDR2 SMNVEV (reference sequence). This chain's CDR3 is CASSSGLTGETQYF. DNA for the CDR3: TGTGCCAGCAGTTCCGGACTAACAGGAGAGACCCAGTACTTC.